The entry that follows covers one TCR beta chain sequence. The antigen is undetermined. With a much larger clone just one base away, this may be a read error. Trimming took off 6 bases at V and 3 bases at J, with 9 bases between the two ends. The CDR3 loop spans 12 amino acids. The sample comes from a study of T cells after yellow fever vaccination. Overall study results and limits: Post-booster repertoires again held most primary-vaccination clones (roughly 96% CD4, just under 90% CD8). Sorted repertoires could include abundant contaminating clonotypes from bulk cells. The secondary T-cell response peaked on day 5, not day 15, but was weaker.

By 5'RACE template switching, TCR cDNA was produced, with a universal primer site and UMIs added in the process. TCRdb reprocessed the 5' RACE reads with MiXCR, giving one entry per CDR3 protein. The table includes 300,000 to 400,000 distinct CDR3 sequences, roughly an eighth detected once. This sequence originates from a man between 18 and 35 years old who received the YFV17D yellow fever vaccine. This chain uses TRBV12-3 or TRBV12-4 with TRBJ2-7; D perhaps matches TRBD2 (6 bases). The material was CD4+ T cells sorted from PBMCs, obtained 15 days after the yellow fever booster vaccination. CDR3 in amino acids: CASSWGLYEQYF. CDR3 sequence (DNA): TGTGCCAGCAGCTGGGGACTCTACGAGCAGTACTTC.